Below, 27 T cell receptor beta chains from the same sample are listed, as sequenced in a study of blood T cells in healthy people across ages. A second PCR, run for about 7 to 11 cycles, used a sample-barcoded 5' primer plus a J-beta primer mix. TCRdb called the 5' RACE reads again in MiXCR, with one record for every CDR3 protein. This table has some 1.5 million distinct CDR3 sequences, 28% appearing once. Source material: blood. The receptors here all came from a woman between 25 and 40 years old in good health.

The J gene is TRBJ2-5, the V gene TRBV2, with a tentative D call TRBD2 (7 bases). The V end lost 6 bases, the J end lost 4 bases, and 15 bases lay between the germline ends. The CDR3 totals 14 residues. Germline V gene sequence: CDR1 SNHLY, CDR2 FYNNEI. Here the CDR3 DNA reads TGTGCCAGCAGGACACAGGGAGGGGCAGAGACCCAGTACTTC. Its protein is CASRTQGGAETQYF.

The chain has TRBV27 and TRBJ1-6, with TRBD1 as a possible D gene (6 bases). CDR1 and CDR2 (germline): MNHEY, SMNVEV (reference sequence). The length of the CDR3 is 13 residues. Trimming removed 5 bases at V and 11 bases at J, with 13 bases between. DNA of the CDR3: TGTGCCAGCAGTCCTCCAACAGGGACACCCCTCCACTTT. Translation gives CASSPPTGTPLHF.

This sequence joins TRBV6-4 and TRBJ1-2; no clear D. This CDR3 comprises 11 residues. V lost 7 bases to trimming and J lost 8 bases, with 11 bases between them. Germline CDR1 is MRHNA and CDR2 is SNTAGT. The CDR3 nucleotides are TGTGCCAGCACTATTAAAGGCGGCTACACCTTC. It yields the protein CASTIKGGYTF.

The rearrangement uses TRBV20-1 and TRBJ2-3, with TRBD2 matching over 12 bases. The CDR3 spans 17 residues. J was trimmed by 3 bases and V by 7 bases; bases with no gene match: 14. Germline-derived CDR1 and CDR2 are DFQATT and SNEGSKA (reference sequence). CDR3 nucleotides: TGCAGTGTCCGCTCTAGCGGGAGGGCCGGTAGGACAGATACGCAGTATTTT. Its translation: CSVRSSGRAGRTDTQYF.

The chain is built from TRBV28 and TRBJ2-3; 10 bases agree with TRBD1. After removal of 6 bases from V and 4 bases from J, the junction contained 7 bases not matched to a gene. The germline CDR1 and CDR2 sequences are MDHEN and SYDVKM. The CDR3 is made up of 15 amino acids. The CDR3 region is CASSRTGGTSDTQYF. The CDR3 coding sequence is TGTGCCAGCAGCCGGACAGGGGGTACATCAGATACGCAGTATTTT. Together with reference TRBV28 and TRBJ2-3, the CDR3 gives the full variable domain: DVKVTQSSRYLVKRTGEKVFLECVQDMDHENMFWYRQDPGLGLRLIYFSYDVKMKEKGDIPEGYSVSREKKERFSLILESASTNQTSMYLCASSRTGGTSDTQYFGPGTRLTVL.

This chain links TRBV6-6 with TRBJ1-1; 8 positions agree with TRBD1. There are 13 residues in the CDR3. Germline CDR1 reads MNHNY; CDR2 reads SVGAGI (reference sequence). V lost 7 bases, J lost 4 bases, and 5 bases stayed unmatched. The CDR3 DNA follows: TGTGCCAGCACCTCTGACAGGGGCACTGAAGCTTTCTTT. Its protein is CASTSDRGTEAFF.

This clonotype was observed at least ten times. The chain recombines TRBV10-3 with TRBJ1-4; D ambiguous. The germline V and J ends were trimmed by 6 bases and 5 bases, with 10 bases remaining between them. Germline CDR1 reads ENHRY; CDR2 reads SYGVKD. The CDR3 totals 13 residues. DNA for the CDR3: TGTGCCATCAGGGGATCGGAGAATGAAAAACTGTTTTTT. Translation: CAIRGSENEKLFF.

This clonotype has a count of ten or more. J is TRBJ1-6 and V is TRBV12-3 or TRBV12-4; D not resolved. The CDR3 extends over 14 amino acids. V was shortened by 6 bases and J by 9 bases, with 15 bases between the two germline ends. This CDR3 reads CASSPYIGGSPLHF. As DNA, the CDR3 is TGTGCCAGCAGCCCCTACATTGGTGGTTCACCCCTCCACTTT.

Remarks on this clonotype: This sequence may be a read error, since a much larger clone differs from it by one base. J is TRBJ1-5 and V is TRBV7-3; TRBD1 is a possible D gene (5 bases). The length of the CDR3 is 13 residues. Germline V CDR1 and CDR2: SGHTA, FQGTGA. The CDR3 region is CACSFPGCQPQHF. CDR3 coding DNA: TGTGCCTGCAGCTTTCCAGGGTGCCAGCCCCAGCATTTT.

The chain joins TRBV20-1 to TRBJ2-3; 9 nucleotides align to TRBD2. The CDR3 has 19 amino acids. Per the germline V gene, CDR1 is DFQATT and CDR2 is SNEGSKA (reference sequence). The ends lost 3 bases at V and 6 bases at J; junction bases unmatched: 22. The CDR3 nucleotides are TGCAGTGCTAGGGACATGTCTAGCGGGGTCCCGCTTGTGGTGGATACGCAGTATTTT. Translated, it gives CSARDMSSGVPLVVDTQYF.

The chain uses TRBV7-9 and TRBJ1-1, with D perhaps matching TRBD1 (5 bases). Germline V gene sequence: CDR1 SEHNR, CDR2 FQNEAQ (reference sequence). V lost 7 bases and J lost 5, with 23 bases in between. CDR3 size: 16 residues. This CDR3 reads CASMREVSRVGTEAFF. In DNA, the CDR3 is TGTGCCAGCATGAGGGAAGTGAGCAGGGTGGGGACTGAAGCTTTCTTT.

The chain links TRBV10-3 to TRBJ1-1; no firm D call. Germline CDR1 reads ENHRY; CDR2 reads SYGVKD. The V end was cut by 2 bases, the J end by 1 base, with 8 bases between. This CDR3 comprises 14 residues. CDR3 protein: CAISEDIENTEAFF. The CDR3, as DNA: TGTGCCATCAGTGAGGACATTGAGAACACTGAAGCTTTCTTT.

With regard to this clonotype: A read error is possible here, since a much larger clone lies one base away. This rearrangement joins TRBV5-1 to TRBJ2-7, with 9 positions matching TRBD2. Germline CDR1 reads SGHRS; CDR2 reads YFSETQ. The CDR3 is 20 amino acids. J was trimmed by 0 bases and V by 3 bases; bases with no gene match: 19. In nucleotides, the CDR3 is TGCGCCAGCAGCTCAGGACCTGGACTAGCGAAAGACTTGAGCTCCTACGAGCAGTACTTC. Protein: CASSSGPGLAKDLSSYEQYF.

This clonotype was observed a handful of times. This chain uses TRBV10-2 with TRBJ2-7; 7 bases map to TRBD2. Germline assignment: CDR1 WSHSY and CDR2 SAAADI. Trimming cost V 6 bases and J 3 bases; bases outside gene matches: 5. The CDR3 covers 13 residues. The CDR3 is CASSVAGNYEQYF. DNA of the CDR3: TGCGCCAGCAGCGTAGCGGGTAACTACGAGCAGTACTTC.

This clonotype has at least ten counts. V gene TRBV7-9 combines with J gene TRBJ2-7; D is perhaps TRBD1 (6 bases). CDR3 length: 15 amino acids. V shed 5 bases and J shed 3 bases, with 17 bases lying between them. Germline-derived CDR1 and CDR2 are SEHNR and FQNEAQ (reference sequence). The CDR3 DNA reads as TGTGCCAGCAGCCCCCCTCTTCAGGGGCTCTACGAGCAGTACTTC. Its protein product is CASSPPLQGLYEQYF.

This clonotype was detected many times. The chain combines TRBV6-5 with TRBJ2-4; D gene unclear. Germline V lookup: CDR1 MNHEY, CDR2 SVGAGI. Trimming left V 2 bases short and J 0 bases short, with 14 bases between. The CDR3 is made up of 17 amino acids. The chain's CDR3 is CASSYSRTSGAKNIQYF. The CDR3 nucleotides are TGTGCCAGCAGTTACAGCCGCACCTCCGGAGCCAAAAACATTCAGTACTTC.

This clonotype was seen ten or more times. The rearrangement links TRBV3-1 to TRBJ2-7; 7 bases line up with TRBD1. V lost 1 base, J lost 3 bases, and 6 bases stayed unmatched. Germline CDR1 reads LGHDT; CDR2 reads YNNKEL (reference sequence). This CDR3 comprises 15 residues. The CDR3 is CASSQGRDSDYEQYF. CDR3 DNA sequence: TGTGCCAGCAGCCAAGGCCGGGACAGCGACTACGAGCAGTACTTC.

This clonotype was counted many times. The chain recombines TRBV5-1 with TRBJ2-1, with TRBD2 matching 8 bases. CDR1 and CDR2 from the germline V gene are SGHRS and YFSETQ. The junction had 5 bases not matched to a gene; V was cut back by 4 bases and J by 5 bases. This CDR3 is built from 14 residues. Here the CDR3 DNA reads TGCGCCAGCAGCGCCGGGGGGGCGGACAATGAGCAGTTCTTC. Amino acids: CASSAGGADNEQFF.

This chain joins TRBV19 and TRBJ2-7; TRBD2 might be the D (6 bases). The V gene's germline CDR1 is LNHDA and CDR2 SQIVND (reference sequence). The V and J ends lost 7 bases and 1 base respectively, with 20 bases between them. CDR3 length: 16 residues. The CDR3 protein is CASNWRRQGGSYEQYF. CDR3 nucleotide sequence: TGTGCCAGTAATTGGAGGAGGCAGGGAGGTTCCTACGAGCAGTACTTC.

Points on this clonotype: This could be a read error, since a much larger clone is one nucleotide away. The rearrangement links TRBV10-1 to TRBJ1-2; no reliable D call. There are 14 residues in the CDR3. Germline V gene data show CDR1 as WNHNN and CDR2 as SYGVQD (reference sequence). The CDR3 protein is CASSQSTINYDYTF. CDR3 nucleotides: TGCGCCAGCTCACAATCGACAATAAACTATGACTACACCTTC.

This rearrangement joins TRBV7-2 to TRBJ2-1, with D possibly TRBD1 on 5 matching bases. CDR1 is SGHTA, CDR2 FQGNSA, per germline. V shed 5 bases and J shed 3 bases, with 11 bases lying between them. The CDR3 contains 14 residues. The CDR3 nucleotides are TGTGCCAGCAGCCCCCAGGGTTTCTACAATGAGCAGTTCTTC. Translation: CASSPQGFYNEQFF.

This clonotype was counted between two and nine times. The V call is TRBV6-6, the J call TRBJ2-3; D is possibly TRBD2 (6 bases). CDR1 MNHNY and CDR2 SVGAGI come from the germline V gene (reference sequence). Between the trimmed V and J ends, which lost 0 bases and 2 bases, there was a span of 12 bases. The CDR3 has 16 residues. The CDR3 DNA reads TGTGCCAGCAGTTACTCGGGCGGGACGATCACAGATACGCAGTATTTT. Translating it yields CASSYSGGTITDTQYF.

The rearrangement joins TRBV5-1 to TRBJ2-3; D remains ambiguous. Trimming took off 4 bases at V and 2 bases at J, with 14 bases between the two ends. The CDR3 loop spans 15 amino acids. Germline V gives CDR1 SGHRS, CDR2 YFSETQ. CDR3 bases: TGCGCCAGCAGCGGTGTTGGCCCTTCCACAGATACGCAGTATTTT. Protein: CASSGVGPSTDTQYF.

The CDR3 DNA sequence: TGTGCCAGCAGCGCCGACCTTATGAACACTGAAGCTTTCTTT. This codes for CASSADLMNTEAFF. V and J are TRBV7-2 and TRBJ1-1; no clear D. CDR3 size: 14 residues. V lost 5 bases and J lost 0, with 10 bases in between. Germline values: CDR1 SGHTA, CDR2 FQGNSA.

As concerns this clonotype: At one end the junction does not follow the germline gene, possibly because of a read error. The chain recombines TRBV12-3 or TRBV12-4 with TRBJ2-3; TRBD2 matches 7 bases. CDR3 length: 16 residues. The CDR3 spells CASSLAWLAVTDAQYF. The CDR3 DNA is TGTGCCAGCAGTTTAGCTTGGCTAGCGGTAACAGATGCGCAGTATTTT.

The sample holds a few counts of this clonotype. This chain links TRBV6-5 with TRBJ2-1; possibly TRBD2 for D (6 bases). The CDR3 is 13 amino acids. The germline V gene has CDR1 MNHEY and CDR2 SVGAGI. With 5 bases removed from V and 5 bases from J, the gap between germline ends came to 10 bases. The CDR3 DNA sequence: TGTGCCAGCAGTACGGGAGCCCACAATGAGCAGTTCTTC. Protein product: CASSTGAHNEQFF.

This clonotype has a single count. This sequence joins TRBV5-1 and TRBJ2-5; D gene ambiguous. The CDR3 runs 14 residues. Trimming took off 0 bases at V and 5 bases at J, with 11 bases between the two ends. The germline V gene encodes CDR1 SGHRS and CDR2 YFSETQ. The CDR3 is CASSLVARMETQYF. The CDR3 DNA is TGCGCCAGCAGCTTGGTGGCGAGGATGGAGACCCAGTACTTC.